A selection of T cell receptor beta chains follows, all from one sample in a study of cytomegalovirus exposure and HLA in healthy donors. Sequenced by immunoSEQ multiplex PCR; TCRdb stores in-frame clones only, minus some. Of 150,000 to 160,000 clones in the sample, about 80% were seen once. The sample taken for sequencing was PBMCs. The receptors were sampled from a man under 40 in good health and CMV-seropositive. Each CDR3 is given with its conserved first and last residue. Where a row states a size, it is once, few, many or the class of an expanded clone; other rows omit it.

clone_size v_call cdr3_aa
NA TRBV10-3 CATQNTGELFF
NA TRBV6-5 CASGTGTSGSEQFF
few TRBV11-3 CASSLGTSGNTGELFF
NA TRBV9 CASSVGLNSGGRSYNEQFF
NA TRBV9 CASSVGSATYEQYF
NA TRBV6-1 CASSPKRAADTQYF
few TRBV5-6 CASSLVRSEQYF
NA TRBV6-5 CASSYSFLANTEAFF
NA TRBV5-1 CASSLESGRWEQYF
NA TRBV7-3 CASSSLVNTEAFF
NA TRBV7-3 CASSLRERDTQYF
NA TRBV7-3 CASSLSRGLSYEQYF
once TRBV30 CAWSKRLAVISYNEQFF
few TRBV2 CASSEHSQNNSPLHF
few TRBV2 CASSESLSSYNEQFF
NA TRBV28 CASSLLPGQNNQPQHF
NA TRBV27 CASSPGGSGTEAFF
few TRBV10-3 CAIRGTSANYGYTF
NA TRBV11-2 CASSLHGGRNTGELFF
NA TRBV2 CASSSIPGTGVDTQYF
NA TRBV27 CASSSPRDSYEQYF
NA TRBV7-7 CAGDDRSSNYGYTF
NA TRBV6-5 CASSYATSGSSGELFF
NA TRBV5-1 CASSWGTSGEETQYF
few TRBV19 CASSIVPGQGNQPQHF
NA TRBV5-4 CASSLALGRSSYNEQFF
NA TRBV27 CASSPLTGAGTNEKLFF
NA TRBV20-1 CSASNLNEQYF
NA TRBV28 CASSLPDREDTEAFF
NA TRBV7-8 CASSLEIFRGGGGYTF
NA TRBV10-3 CAISQQELASYEQYF
NA TRBV29-1 CSAQGLAGYGTQYF
NA TRBV11-3 CASSSSGSTQTQYF